The 6 T cell receptor beta chains below were found in one sample sequenced in a study of early T cells in non-severe SARS-CoV-2 infection. MiXCR, applied by TCRdb to the 5' RACE reads, yields one record per CDR3 protein. The sample yields some 60,000 distinct CDR3 sequences, 7.7% seen once. The specimen was whole blood. All receptors derive from an adult who was a healthcare worker with PCR-confirmed SARS-CoV-2 infection or an uninfected control (not recorded which).

This clonotype showed up just a few times. The V and J genes are TRBV7-3 and TRBJ2-1; TRBD1 matches 12 bases. Germline CDR1 SGHTA, CDR2 FQGTGA. This CDR3 has 17 amino acids. V dropped 4 bases and J dropped 4; count of bases not matched to a gene: 8. The CDR3 sequence is CASSSPGTGGAYNEQFF. The CDR3 DNA reads TGTGCCAGCAGCTCCCCCGGGACAGGGGGCGCTTACAATGAGCAGTTCTTC.

This chain connects TRBV7-8 to TRBJ2-5; no definite D call. V lost 6 bases and J lost 5, with 10 bases in between. This CDR3 is 12 amino acids long. CDR1 and CDR2 (germline): SGHVS, FQNEAQ. DNA for the CDR3: TGTGCCAGCAGTAGATCACGGGAGACCCAGTACTTC. Protein: CASSRSRETQYF.

The chain joins TRBV20-1 to TRBJ2-5; D tentatively fits TRBD1 or TRBD2 (5 bases each). The length of the CDR3 is 13 residues. V was shortened by 6 bases and J by 4 bases, with 15 bases between the two germline ends. The germline CDR1 and CDR2 sequences are DFQATT and SNEGSKA (reference sequence). The CDR3 protein is CSALLPGGETQYF. As DNA, the CDR3 is TGCAGTGCCCTTCTGCCTGGGGGAGAGACCCAGTACTTC.

The J gene is TRBJ2-7, the V gene TRBV7-3; the D gene is possibly TRBD2 (5 bases). Between the trimmed V and J ends, which lost 3 bases and 3 bases, there was a span of 15 bases. This CDR3 is built from 15 residues. The V gene's germline CDR1 is SGHTA and CDR2 FQGTGA. CDR3 sequence: CASSLWASHVYEQYF. Written as DNA, the CDR3 is TGTGCCAGCAGCTTGTGGGCTAGCCACGTCTACGAGCAGTACTTC.

This clonotype occurred many times. The J gene is TRBJ2-1, the V gene TRBV11-2, with 10 positions matching TRBD2. Germline lookup yields CDR1 SGHAT and CDR2 FQNNGV. V dropped 5 bases and J dropped 5; count of bases not matched to a gene: 12. The CDR3 extends over 17 amino acids. This chain's CDR3 is CASSPTLAGAGDNEQFF. The DNA for the CDR3 is TGTGCCAGCAGCCCTACCCTAGCGGGAGCAGGAGACAATGAGCAGTTCTTC.

This clonotype appeared many times. This chain connects TRBV20-1 to TRBJ2-7; D ambiguous. Trimming shortened V by 2 bases and J by 6 bases, and 20 bases separated the two germline ends. The CDR3 is 15 amino acids. Germline V gene lookup returns CDR1 DFQATT and CDR2 SNEGSKA (reference sequence). DNA of the CDR3: TGCAGTGCTAGATCCCCCTCCAGGTCCCTTTTCGAGCAGTACTTC. Translation gives CSARSPSRSLFEQYF.